These T cell receptor beta chains were read from a single sample in a study of T cell responses to AZD1222 COVID-19 vaccine. The assay was immunoSEQ multiplex PCR, and TCRdb's table has in-frame clones only and misses some. Among about 72,000 clones listed, 70% to 90% were seen once. The sequencing used peripheral blood, collected 28 days after the second AZD1222 dose. The receptors stem from an adult who received the AZD1222 COVID-19 vaccine. Both conserved end residues are part of each CDR3. A D gene is named only where the DNA matches it firmly. Clone size is not always given. Where it is, it says once, few, many or a class for expanded clones.

j_gene	abundance	d_gene	v_gene	CDR3aa	CDR3nt
TRBJ2-2	NA	TRBD2	TRBV5-3	CARSSASGSTGGELFF	TGTGCCAGAAGCTCCGCTAGCGGGAGTACGGGCGGGGAGCTGTTTTTT
TRBJ1-3	NA	NA	TRBV6-1	CASSETRSSGNTIYF	TGTGCCAGCAGTGAGACTCGGAGCTCTGGAAACACCATATATTTT
TRBJ2-7	NA	NA	TRBV12-5	CASGLTGSHYEQYF	TGTGCTAGTGGCCTCACCGGCAGCCACTACGAGCAGTACTTC
TRBJ2-1	NA	TRBD2	TRBV18	CASSPPTSGTSEQFF	TGTGCCAGCTCACCACCGACTAGCGGGACAAGTGAGCAGTTCTTC
TRBJ2-7	NA	NA	TRBV13	CASSSRGRPYEQYF	TGTGCCAGCAGCTCACGCGGCAGGCCCTACGAGCAGTACTTC
TRBJ1-2	NA	NA	TRBV10-3	CATKDQGNYGYTF	TGTGCCACCAAGGACCAGGGCAACTATGGCTACACCTTC
TRBJ2-1	once	NA	TRBV11-3	CASTSGSSYNEQFF	TGTGCCAGCACCTCGGGGAGCTCCTACAATGAGCAGTTCTTC
TRBJ2-1	NA	NA	TRBV6-5	CASRYSGPYNEQFF	TGTGCCAGCAGATATAGCGGACCCTACAATGAGCAGTTCTTC
TRBJ2-7	NA	TRBD2	TRBV11-2	CASSLNTGLDSYEQYF	TGTGCCAGCAGCTTAAACACGGGACTAGATTCCTACGAGCAGTACTTC
TRBJ2-7	NA	NA	TRBV7-9	CASSLAGQVYEQYF	TGTGCCAGCAGCTTAGCAGGGCAGGTCTACGAGCAGTACTTC
TRBJ2-3	few	TRBD2	TRBV5-1	CASSPLAGEITDTQYF	TGCGCCAGCAGCCCACTAGCGGGGGAAATTACAGATACGCAGTATTTT
TRBJ1-5	NA	NA	TRBV19	CASTRTQNQPQHF	TGTGCCAGTACTAGGACACAGAATCAGCCCCAGCATTTT
TRBJ1-3	NA	NA	TRBV6-5	CASSWGQGGNTIYF	TGTGCCAGCAGCTGGGGCCAGGGTGGAAACACCATATATTTT
TRBJ1-4	NA	TRBD1	TRBV5-1	CASSFDRVAEKLFF	TGCGCCAGCAGCTTTGACAGGGTGGCGGAAAAACTGTTTTTT
TRBJ2-1	NA	NA	TRBV12-5	CASGRDQSSYNEQFF	TGTGCTAGTGGTAGGGACCAGAGCTCCTACAATGAGCAGTTCTTC
TRBJ2-7	NA	NA	TRBV27	CASKSPPDGYEQYF	TGTGCCAGCAAAAGCCCTCCAGACGGCTACGAGCAGTACTTC
TRBJ2-7	NA	NA	TRBV28	CASSFRGLTYEQYF	TGTGCCAGCAGTTTCCGAGGACTTACCTACGAGCAGTACTTC
TRBJ2-4	NA	NA	TRBV5-4	CASSKDTENIQYF	TGTGCCAGCAGCAAGGACACTGAAAACATTCAGTACTTC
TRBJ1-2	NA	NA	TRBV28	CASSSPPGPGYGYTF	TGTGCCAGCAGTTCCCCTCCGGGCCCGGGCTATGGCTACACCTTC
TRBJ1-1	NA	NA	TRBV9	CASSVGQANIGEAFF	TGTGCCAGCAGCGTAGGGCAGGCCAACATTGGTGAAGCTTTCTTT
TRBJ1-1	NA	NA	TRBV27	CASSLVADTEAFF	TGTGCCAGCAGTTTAGTAGCAGACACTGAAGCTTTCTTT
TRBJ1-1	NA	TRBD1	TRBV19	CASSEGQGGTEAFF	TGTGCCAGTAGCGAGGGACAGGGAGGTACTGAAGCTTTCTTT